Each of the 32 T cell receptor beta chains below was sequenced from the same sample in a study of cytomegalovirus exposure and HLA in healthy donors. The PCR contained 60 Vbeta and 13 Jbeta primers. Using immunoSEQ multiplex PCR, the repertoire was profiled, and TCRdb retains in-frame clones only, with some absent. This table has 120,000 or so clones, roughly 80% appearing once. The specimen was PBMCs. The source is a man aged 18 to 30 in good health and CMV-seronegative.

V usage is TRBV5-6 and J usage is TRBJ1-2, with TRBD1 matching 12 bases. The CDR3 is 15 residues long. Per germline, CDR1 SGHDT and CDR2 YYEEEE. V shed 4 bases and J 4 bases; nucleotides not matched to a gene: 5. The CDR3 sequence: CASSVGQGAVYGYTF. The CDR3 nucleotides read TGTGCCAGCAGCGTGGGACAGGGGGCAGTCTATGGCTACACCTTC.

This clone was counted only a few times. This rearrangement joins TRBV7-2 to TRBJ1-5; 11 nucleotides line up with TRBD1. This CDR3 is 17 amino acids long. V was clipped by 6 bases and J by 4 bases; unmatched bases: 11. Germline V CDR1 and CDR2: SGHTA, FQGNSA. This chain's CDR3 is CASSADRGRPRNQPQHF. Here the CDR3 DNA reads TGTGCCAGCAGTGCGGACAGGGGGCGGCCGCGAAATCAGCCCCAGCATTTT.

The chain has TRBV18 and TRBJ1-4; D unclear. The CDR3 sequence is 17 residues long. Germline CDR1 KGHSH, CDR2 LQKENI. V lost 1 base and J lost 6, with 18 bases in between. CDR3 nucleotides: TGTGCCAGCTCACCACAGAGGTCGTCTTTCGGGGATGAAAAACTGTTTTTT. Translated, it gives CASSPQRSSFGDEKLFF.

This clone was detected a few times. This chain's CDR3 is CASSIQRGGPADTQYF. DNA of the CDR3: TGTGCCAGTAGTATTCAGCGGGGGGGCCCGGCAGATACGCAGTATTTT. The genes are TRBV19 and TRBJ2-3; 10 bases fit TRBD2. Germline V CDR1 and CDR2: LNHDA, SQIVND (reference sequence). Unmatched junction bases numbered 7, after V lost 3 bases and J lost 4 bases. The CDR3 spans 16 residues.

CDR3 amino acids: CASSVLGGGQGALSGYTF. CDR3 DNA sequence: TGTGCCAGCAGCGTACTAGGAGGCGGACAGGGGGCGTTGAGTGGCTACACCTTC. The chain carries TRBV9 and TRBJ1-2, with 11 nucleotides matching TRBD1. With V trimmed by 1 base and J by 7 bases, 15 bases remained unmatched. The CDR3 sequence is 18 residues long. Germline V gives CDR1 SGDLS, CDR2 YYNGEE.

The rearrangement joins TRBV6-5 to TRBJ2-7; a possible D gene is TRBD1 (5 bases). Germline lookup yields CDR1 MNHEY and CDR2 SVGAGI. The CDR3 covers 13 residues. Trimming shortened V by 7 bases and J by 1 base, and 11 bases separated the two germline ends. The CDR3, as DNA: TGTGCCAGCACCGGACCAGGGTCCTACGAGCAGTACTTC. It translates to CASTGPGSYEQYF.

This clone has a single count. The chain recombines TRBV7-2 with TRBJ2-2; D ambiguous. The CDR3 covers 13 residues. CDR1 is SGHTA and CDR2 is FQGNSA in the germline V gene. V shed 5 bases and J shed 6 bases, with 10 bases lying between them. The CDR3 DNA follows: TGTGCCAGCAGCCCCTCTCTCCCCGGGGAGCTGTTTTTT. Residues: CASSPSLPGELFF.

The chain is built from TRBV7-3 and TRBJ2-7, with a weak D call TRBD2 (5 bases). The CDR3 consists of 13 residues. The V end lost 3 bases, the J end lost 6 bases, and 12 bases lay between the germline ends. Germline V gene data show CDR1 as SGHTA and CDR2 as FQGTGA. The CDR3 loop reads CASSFTTTGEQYF. DNA for the CDR3: TGTGCCAGCAGCTTCACGACTACGGGCGAGCAGTACTTC. The full variable domain, rest sourced from reference TRBV7-3 and TRBJ2-7, is GAGVSQTPSNKVTEKGKYVELRCDPISGHTALYWYRQSLGQGPEFLIYFQGTGAADDSGLPNDRFFAVRPEGSVSTLKIQRTERGDSAVYLCASSFTTTGEQYFGPGTRLTVT.

The chain links TRBV5-1 to TRBJ2-3; maybe TRBD1 (5 bases). Germline CDR1 is SGHRS and CDR2 is YFSETQ. This CDR3 comprises 16 residues. V was pared by 1 base and J by 2 bases, with 14 bases between. CDR3 nucleotides: TGCGCCAGCAGCTTGCAGGGCGCACCCCCCACAGATACGCAGTATTTT. Translating gives CASSLQGAPPTDTQYF. The variable domain in full, with the rest retrieved from reference TRBV5-1 and TRBJ2-3, is KAGVTQTPRYLIKTRGQQVTLSCSPISGHRSVSWYQQTPGQGLQFLFEYFSETQRNKGNFPGRFSGRQFSNSRSEMNVSTLELGDSALYLCASSLQGAPPTDTQYFGPGTRLTVL.

This clone has just a few counts. The chain uses TRBV6-1 and TRBJ2-7; TRBD1 might be the D (5 bases). The germline V gene has CDR1 MNHNS and CDR2 SASEGT. There are 13 residues in the CDR3. V was pared by 8 bases and J by 1 base, with 12 bases between. The CDR3 loop reads CASSGAYSYEQYF. CDR3 sequence (DNA): TGTGCCAGCTCTGGGGCCTATTCCTACGAGCAGTACTTC.

The CDR3 loop reads CASSNPPLRGPRGYTF. The CDR3 coding sequence is TGTGCCAGCAGTAATCCCCCACTCAGGGGGCCTAGGGGCTACACCTTC. The genes are TRBV7-3 and TRBJ1-2; TRBD1 agrees at 8 bases. Germline V gene data show CDR1 as SGHTA and CDR2 as FQGTGA. The CDR3 length is 16 residues. V lost 6 bases and J lost 8; bases outside the gene matches: 17.

The chain links TRBV9 to TRBJ2-7, with 12 bases lining up with TRBD2. Germline trimming cut 3 bases from V and 3 bases from J; bases unmatched to any gene: 1. Germline V gene data show CDR1 as SGDLS and CDR2 as YYNGEE. This CDR3 has 14 residues. CDR3 nucleotides: TGTGCCAGCAGCGCGACTAGCGGGGGCTACGAGCAGTACTTC. Translation: CASSATSGGYEQYF.

The CDR3 spells CASSETENYGYTF. The DNA of the CDR3 is TGTGCCAGCAGTGAGACAGAGAACTATGGCTACACCTTC. The chain joins TRBV25-1 to TRBJ1-2; a weak D match, TRBD1 (5 bases). This CDR3 has 13 residues. Germline lookup yields CDR1 MGHDK and CDR2 SYGVNS. Trimming stripped 3 bases from V and 2 bases from J, with 7 bases between.

The genes are TRBV9 and TRBJ2-3; TRBD2 agrees at 11 bases. Per the germline V gene, CDR1 is SGDLS and CDR2 is YYNGEE. V shed 6 bases, J shed 3 bases, and the junction held 3 bases outside the gene matches. The CDR3 sequence is 14 residues long. The CDR3 nucleotides are TGTGCCAGCAACAGACTAGCGGGAACAGATACGCAGTATTTT. This sequence encodes CASNRLAGTDTQYF. Based on the CDR3 plus reference TRBV9 and TRBJ2-3, the full variable domain is DSGVTQTPKHLITATGQRVTLRCSPRSGDLSVYWYQQSLDQGLQFLIQYYNGEERAKGNILERFSAQQFPDLHSELNLSSLELGDSALYFCASNRLAGTDTQYFGPGTRLTVL.

This clone has a handful of counts. J is TRBJ1-2 and V is TRBV13; 7 bases are a match to TRBD1. CDR1 and CDR2 (germline): PRHDT, FYEKMQ (reference sequence). Unmatched junction bases numbered 11, after V lost 4 bases and J lost 6 bases. The CDR3 consists of 15 residues. The CDR3 spells CASSSGQASGDGYTF. CDR3 nucleotide sequence: TGTGCCAGCAGCTCTGGACAGGCCAGTGGGGATGGCTACACCTTC.

This sequence joins TRBV18 and TRBJ2-4, with 7 bases fitting TRBD1. This CDR3 region has 13 residues. With 6 bases clipped from V and 9 bases from J, the junction kept 8 bases outside the gene matches. Germline V gene sequence: CDR1 KGHSH, CDR2 LQKENI. The CDR3 DNA sequence: TGTGCCAGCTCGCCCCGTCAGGGGGTCATTCAGTACTTC. Protein: CASSPRQGVIQYF.

The CDR3 loop reads CASRQGNSYNSPLHF. The CDR3 DNA sequence: TGTGCCAGTAGACAGGGGAACTCCTATAATTCACCCCTCCACTTT. The chain couples TRBV13 to TRBJ1-6, with 8 bases that match TRBD1. Losses at the gene ends were 9 bases for V and 0 bases for J; bases not matched to a gene: 4. This CDR3 comprises 15 residues. CDR1 is PRHDT, CDR2 FYEKMQ, per germline (reference sequence). The full variable domain, completed using reference TRBV13 and TRBJ1-6, is AAGVIQSPRHLIKEKRETATLKCYPIPRHDTVYWYQQGPGQDPQFLISFYEKMQSDKGSIPDRFSAQQFSDYHSELNMSSLELGDSALYFCASRQGNSYNSPLHFGNGTRLTVT.

The V gene is TRBV6-5, the J gene TRBJ2-5; 15 bases fit TRBD2. The J call is doubtful: the DNA matches TRBJ2-7 better. The germline gives CDR1 MNHEY, CDR2 SVGAGI. The CDR3 contains 15 residues. CDR3 in DNA: TGTGCCAGCAGTTCCGGGACTAGCGGGGGGAACGAGCAGTACTTC. Its protein product is CASSSGTSGGNEQYF.

In this sample, this clone turned up a few times. The V gene is TRBV5-1, the J gene TRBJ2-1; D not resolved. The CDR3 is 15 amino acids. The germline gives CDR1 SGHRS, CDR2 YFSETQ. V was cut by 0 bases and J by 7 bases, with 14 bases left in between. The CDR3, as DNA: TGCGCCAGCAGCTTGGCCTCTTCTAGTCGTAATGAGCAGTTCTTC. As protein: CASSLASSSRNEQFF.

The V call is TRBV11-2, the J call TRBJ1-2; 8 bases align to TRBD1. Looked up from germline, CDR1 is SGHAT and CDR2 is FQNNGV. The junction had 2 bases not matched to a gene; V was cut back by 2 bases and J by 3 bases. The CDR3 length is 14 residues. The CDR3 nucleotides are TGTGCCAGCAGCTTAACAGGGGGGGACTATGGCTACACCTTC. This sequence encodes CASSLTGGDYGYTF.

V and J are TRBV28 and TRBJ1-3, with 10 nucleotides matching TRBD1. CDR1 MDHEN and CDR2 SYDVKM come from the germline V gene. The V and J ends lost 7 bases and 2 bases, in that order; junction bases with no gene match: 5. The CDR3 runs to 15 residues. The CDR3: CASTPGTGAGNTIYF. The CDR3 nucleotides are TGTGCCAGCACTCCCGGGACAGGGGCTGGAAACACCATATATTTT.

This sequence joins TRBV7-2 and TRBJ1-2; 9 nucleotides align to TRBD1. The CDR3 sequence is 15 residues long. J was trimmed by 4 bases and V by 3 bases; bases with no gene match: 6. Germline V gives CDR1 SGHTA, CDR2 FQGNSA. CDR3 DNA sequence: TGTGCCAGCAGCTTCCCGACAGGGGGTCCCTATGGCTACACCTTC. Translated: CASSFPTGGPYGYTF.

This clone has a single count. V is TRBV6-6 and J is TRBJ2-4; TRBD1 matches 7 bases. J gave up 5 bases and V 4 bases, and 5 bases lay outside the gene matches. This CDR3 has 14 amino acids. The V gene's germline CDR1 is MNHNY and CDR2 SVGAGI (reference sequence). DNA of the CDR3: TGTGCCAGCAGTTTACCGGGACAGCAAAACATTCAGTACTTC. Amino acids: CASSLPGQQNIQYF.

The chain recombines TRBV29-1 with TRBJ1-2; D uncertain. The V and J ends lost 2 bases and 9 bases respectively, with 16 bases between them. The CDR3 spans 13 residues. Germline V lookup: CDR1 SQVTM, CDR2 ANQGSEA. In nucleotides, the CDR3 is TGCAGCGTTGAAAGTTTCACTGGTACGAGCTACACCTTC. Translation: CSVESFTGTSYTF.

The chain carries TRBV19 and TRBJ1-6; D gene uncertain. From germline, CDR1 is LNHDA and CDR2 SQIVND (reference sequence). The CDR3 has 14 amino acids. V was cut by 3 bases and J by 9 bases, with 12 bases left in between. In nucleotides, the CDR3 is TGTGCCAGTAGTATGGAGGCCATGGGTTCACCCCTCCACTTT. Translated, it gives CASSMEAMGSPLHF.

This clone was seen more than once but under ten times. The V and J genes are TRBV5-6 and TRBJ1-1, with D tentatively TRBD1 (6 bases). Germline values: CDR1 SGHDT, CDR2 YYEEEE. V was trimmed by 3 bases and J by 3 bases, leaving 9 bases between them. The length of the CDR3 is 13 residues. The CDR3 loop is CASSYRDHTEAFF. CDR3 DNA sequence: TGTGCCAGCAGCTACAGGGACCACACTGAAGCTTTCTTT.

This chain links TRBV18 with TRBJ1-1; 9 bases align to TRBD1. This CDR3 has 16 amino acids. V was clipped by 2 bases and J by 1 base; unmatched bases: 5. Germline-derived CDR1 and CDR2 are KGHSH and LQKENI. CDR3 nucleotides: TGTGCCAGCTCACCAAGGGACAGGGTCGAGAACACTGAAGCTTTCTTT. The encoded protein is CASSPRDRVENTEAFF.

The chain couples TRBV7-7 to TRBJ2-5; TRBD1 agrees at 8 bases. The junction had 14 bases not matched to a gene; V was cut back by 5 bases and J by 9 bases. The CDR3 runs 15 residues. Germline CDR1 reads SSHAT; CDR2 reads FNYEAQ (reference sequence). The CDR3 region is CASSPRTGGTRAQYF. The CDR3, as DNA: TGTGCCAGCAGCCCTAGAACAGGGGGTACCAGGGCCCAGTACTTC.

The rearrangement links TRBV6-6 to TRBJ1-1, with D unclear. V was clipped by 2 bases and J by 1 base, with 8 bases between them. CDR3 length equals 14 residues. The germline V gene encodes CDR1 MNHNY and CDR2 SVGAGI (reference sequence). CDR3 coding DNA: TGTGCCAGCAGTTACGAGGCGGGGAACACTGAAGCTTTCTTT. Translation: CASSYEAGNTEAFF.

The chain links TRBV6-5 to TRBJ2-1; D might be TRBD2 (5 bases). The CDR3 is 15 amino acids. The germline V and J ends were trimmed by 5 bases and 9 bases, with 20 bases remaining between them. Per the germline V gene, CDR1 is MNHEY and CDR2 is SVGAGI. CDR3 DNA: TGTGCCAGCAGTCGAGACCTTTCCGGCGGGTCTGAGCAGTTCTTC. Its protein is CASSRDLSGGSEQFF.

Regarding this clone: Germline is not matched at one junction end, which may reflect a read error. The rearrangement links TRBV19 to TRBJ1-1; 11 bases are shared with TRBD1. Germline V CDR1 and CDR2: LNHDA, SQIVND (reference sequence). The CDR3 is 14 residues long. CDR3 amino acids: CASSIAPGQGDWYF. Written as DNA, the CDR3 is TGTGCCAGTAGTATAGCTCCGGGACAGGGGGATTGGTACTTT.

This chain links TRBV7-2 with TRBJ2-7, with 8 bases lining up with TRBD2. The ends lost 0 bases at V and 7 bases at J; junction bases unmatched: 14. CDR1 and CDR2 from the germline V gene are SGHTA and FQGNSA. The CDR3 has 17 amino acids. The chain's CDR3 is CASSLASGGGLRGEQYF. The CDR3 DNA is TGTGCCAGCAGCTTAGCGAGCGGGGGAGGCCTAAGGGGGGAGCAGTACTTC.